The clone carrying this T cell receptor beta chain counts as medium-sized. Its antigen remains unknown. V was clipped by 1 base and J by 3 bases, with 3 bases between them. CDR3 size: 13 residues. The germline V gene has CDR1 SGHVS and CDR2 FNYEAQ. The entry originates in a study of T-cell memory formation after mild COVID-19. Regarding the study as a whole: Most CD4+ clones that shrank were in CM and EM, while CD8+ ones turned up in EMRA.

Each CDR3 protein gets one entry after TCRdb re-called the 5' RACE reads with MiXCR. The repertoire holds under 40,000 distinct CDR3 sequences, with roughly 7.5% as singletons. The origin of this receptor is a man aged 18-30 years who had mild COVID-19 (a few samples of this study predate the infection). Cell type and time point are not known. This chain uses TRBV7-6 with TRBJ2-2; no clear D gene. Sequenced sample: PBMCs or a T cell subset sorted from them (not recorded which). CDR3 amino acids: CASSLGDTGELFF. The CDR3 DNA reads as TGTGCCAGCAGCTTAGGGGACACCGGGGAGCTGTTTTTT.